This record covers a single T cell receptor (beta chain). With V trimmed by 7 bases and J by 1 base, 6 bases remained unmatched. Germline V gene sequence: CDR1 SNHLY, CDR2 FYNNEI. The length of the CDR3 is 14 residues. As handled by the study authors: Estimation of nucleated cell counts was performed using reference gene primer amplification. Sequenced by immunoSEQ multiplex PCR; TCRdb stores in-frame clones only, minus some. V, J and clone size are those of that table, while D and trimming were read from the DNA. The table lists about 360,000 clones, more than 75% of them singletons, with around 1.1% in the top ten. These data belong to a study of blood T cell repertoires in COVID-19. On the study more broadly: Collection of acute and convalescent COVID-19 samples took place in the United States, Italy and Spain. T cells, B-cell-depleted T cells, or PBMCs provided the cDNA or gDNA that served as material.

This TCR was sampled from a human donor with acute or convalescent COVID-19. The donor label of this sample is uncertain. Sequenced sample: peripheral blood. The rearrangement joins TRBV2 to TRBJ1-1; TRBD1 matches at 7 bases. CDR3 amino acids: CASNKGQRNTEAFF. The CDR3 nucleotides are TGTGCCAGCAACAAGGGACAGCGGAACACTGAAGCTTTCTTT.